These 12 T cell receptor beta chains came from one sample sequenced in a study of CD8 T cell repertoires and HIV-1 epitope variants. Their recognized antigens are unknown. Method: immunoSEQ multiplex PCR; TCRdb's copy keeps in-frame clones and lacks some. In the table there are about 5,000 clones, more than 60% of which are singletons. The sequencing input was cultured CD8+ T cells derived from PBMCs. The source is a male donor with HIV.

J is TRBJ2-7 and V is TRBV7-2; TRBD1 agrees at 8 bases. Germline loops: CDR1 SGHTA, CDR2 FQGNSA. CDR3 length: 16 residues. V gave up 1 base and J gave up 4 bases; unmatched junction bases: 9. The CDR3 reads CASSLGTTGVRYEQYF. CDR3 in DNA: TGTGCCAGCAGCTTAGGAACGACAGGGGTTAGGTACGAGCAGTACTTC.

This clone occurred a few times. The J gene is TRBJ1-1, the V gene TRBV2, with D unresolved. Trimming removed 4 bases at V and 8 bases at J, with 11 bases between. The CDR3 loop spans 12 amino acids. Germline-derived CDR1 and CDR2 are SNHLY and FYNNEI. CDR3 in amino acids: CASSGLHPEAFF. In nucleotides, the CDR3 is TGTGCCAGCAGTGGGCTACACCCCGAAGCTTTCTTT.

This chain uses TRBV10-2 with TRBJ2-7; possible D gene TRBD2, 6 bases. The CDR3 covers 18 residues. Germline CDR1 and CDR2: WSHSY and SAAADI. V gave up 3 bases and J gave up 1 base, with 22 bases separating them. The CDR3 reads CASSDPGGQGLFSYEQYF. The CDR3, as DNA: TGCGCCAGCAGTGACCCCGGAGGTCAGGGACTCTTTTCCTACGAGCAGTACTTC.

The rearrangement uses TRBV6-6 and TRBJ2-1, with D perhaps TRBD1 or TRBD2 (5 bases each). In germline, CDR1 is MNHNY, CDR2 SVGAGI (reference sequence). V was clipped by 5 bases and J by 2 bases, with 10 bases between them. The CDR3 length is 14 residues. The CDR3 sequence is CASSVGDAYNEQFF. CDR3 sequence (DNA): TGTGCCAGCAGTGTGGGGGACGCCTACAATGAGCAGTTCTTC.

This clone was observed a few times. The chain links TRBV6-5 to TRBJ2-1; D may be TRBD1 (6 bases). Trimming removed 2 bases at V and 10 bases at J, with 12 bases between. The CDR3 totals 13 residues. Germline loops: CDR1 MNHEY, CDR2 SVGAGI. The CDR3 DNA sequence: TGTGCCAGCAGTTACGTGGACAGCCGGGAGCAGTTCTTC. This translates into CASSYVDSREQFF.

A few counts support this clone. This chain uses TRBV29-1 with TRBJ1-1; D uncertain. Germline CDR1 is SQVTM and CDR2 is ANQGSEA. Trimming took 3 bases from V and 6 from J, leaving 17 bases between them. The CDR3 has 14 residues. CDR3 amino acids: CSVEVSLAGAEAFF. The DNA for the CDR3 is TGCAGCGTTGAGGTTTCTCTGGCTGGAGCTGAAGCTTTCTTT.

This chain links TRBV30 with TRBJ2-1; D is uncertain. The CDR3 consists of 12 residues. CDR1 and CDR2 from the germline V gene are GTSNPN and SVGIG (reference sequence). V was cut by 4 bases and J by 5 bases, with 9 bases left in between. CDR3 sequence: CAWKELNNEQFF. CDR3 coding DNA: TGTGCCTGGAAAGAGCTTAACAATGAGCAGTTCTTC.

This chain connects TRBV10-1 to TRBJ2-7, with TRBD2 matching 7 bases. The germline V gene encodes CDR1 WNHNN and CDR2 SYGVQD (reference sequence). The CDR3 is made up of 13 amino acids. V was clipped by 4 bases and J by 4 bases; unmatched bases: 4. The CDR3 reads CASSGDYFYEQYF. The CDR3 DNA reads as TGCGCCAGCAGTGGGGACTATTTTTACGAGCAGTACTTC.

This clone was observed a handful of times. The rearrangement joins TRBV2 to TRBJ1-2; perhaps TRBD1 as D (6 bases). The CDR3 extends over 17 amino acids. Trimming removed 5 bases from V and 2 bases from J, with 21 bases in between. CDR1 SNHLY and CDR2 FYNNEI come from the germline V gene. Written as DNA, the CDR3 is TGTGCCAGCAGTCCTTTTGAGACAGGAGAAGAGAACTATGGCTACACCTTC. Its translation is CASSPFETGEENYGYTF.

CDR3 nucleotide sequence: TGCAGCGTTTCAACAGGGGCCGGTGGCTACACCTTC. Translation gives CSVSTGAGGYTF. J is TRBJ1-2 and V is TRBV29-1, with 7 bases lining up with TRBD1. The V gene end was trimmed by 5 bases and the J gene end by 7 bases; junction bases not matched to a gene: 7. Germline V gene sequence: CDR1 SQVTM, CDR2 ANQGSEA. CDR3 length: 12 amino acids.

CDR3 protein: CASSYNGGGTEAFF. The CDR3 DNA is TGTGCCAGCAGTTACAACGGGGGAGGCACTGAAGCTTTCTTT. The rearrangement joins TRBV6-5 to TRBJ1-1, with D maybe TRBD1 (5 bases). Germline assignment: CDR1 MNHEY and CDR2 SVGAGI. V shed 2 bases and J shed 4 bases, with 11 bases lying between them. The CDR3 spans 14 residues.

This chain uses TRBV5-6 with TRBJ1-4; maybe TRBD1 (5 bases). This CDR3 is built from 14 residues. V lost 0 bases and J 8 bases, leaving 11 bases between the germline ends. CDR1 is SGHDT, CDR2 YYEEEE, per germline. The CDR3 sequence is CASSLAQEGEKLFF. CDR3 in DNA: TGTGCCAGCAGCTTGGCACAGGAAGGCGAAAAACTGTTTTTT. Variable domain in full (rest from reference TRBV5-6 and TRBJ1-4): DAGVTQSPTHLIKTRGQQVTLRCSPKSGHDTVSWYQQALGQGPQFIFQYYEEEERQRGNFPDRFSGHQFPNYSSELNVNALLLGDSALYLCASSLAQEGEKLFFGSGTQLSVL.